This T cell receptor (beta chain) was observed in a study of cytomegalovirus exposure and HLA in healthy donors. Study-wide context: Sequencing of 150 million to 200 million T cells in an earlier analysis found around 110 million unique TCR beta sequences. Whole-study findings and limits: Presence/absence analyses took donor sequencing depth as roughly uniform. In a later analysis, TCR beta V- and J-gene trimming showed a link to a missense DCLRE1C variant. Evidence from a later analysis indicated that most CMV-associated TCR beta chains looked HLA-restricted.

As regards this clone: Its antigen is not identified.

Vbeta (60) and Jbeta (13) primers were used in the PCR. Repertoires were generated with immunoSEQ multiplex PCR, while TCRdb's copy carries only in-frame clones and drops some. The specimen's table records some 75,000 clones. V was clipped by 0 bases and J by 6 bases; unmatched bases: 6. The length of the CDR3 is 15 residues. Germline V gene data show CDR1 as SGHRS and CDR2 as YFSETQ. This chain joins TRBV5-1 and TRBJ2-4; 7 nucleotides match TRBD2. This clonotype originated in a man between 40 and 49 years old in good health and CMV-seronegative. Sequenced material: PBMCs. This CDR3 reads CASSLDARGGNIQYF. As DNA, the CDR3 is TGCGCCAGCAGCTTGGATGCCCGCGGGGGAAACATTCAGTACTTC. Full variable domain (remainder filled in from reference TRBV5-1 and TRBJ2-4): KAGVTQTPRYLIKTRGQQVTLSCSPISGHRSVSWYQQTPGQGLQFLFEYFSETQRNKGNFPGRFSGRQFSNSRSEMNVSTLELGDSALYLCASSLDARGGNIQYFGAGTRLSVL.